These 27 T cell receptor beta chains originate from one sample sequenced in a study of T-cell memory formation after mild COVID-19. In TCRdb, the 5' RACE reads were re-called with MiXCR into one record per CDR3 protein. This sample has about 430,000 distinct CDR3 sequences; around 24% occur once, and the top ten carry 8.5% to 10%. Sample: PBMCs or a T cell subset sorted from them (not recorded which). The receptors stem from an adult woman who had mild COVID-19 (a few samples of this study predate the infection). Cell type and time point are not known.

This clonotype was detected only a few times. The chain joins TRBV6-5 to TRBJ2-2; D possibly corresponds to TRBD2 (6 bases). Trimming removed 5 bases from V and 7 bases from J, with 20 bases in between. CDR3 length equals 16 residues. Germline V gives CDR1 MNHEY, CDR2 SVGAGI. The CDR3 region is CASSPPRDEIDGELFF. The CDR3 DNA follows: TGTGCCAGCAGTCCTCCGCGGGACGAAATAGACGGGGAGCTGTTTTTT.

The chain joins TRBV5-1 to TRBJ2-1, with D uncertain. Germline V gives CDR1 SGHRS, CDR2 YFSETQ. This CDR3 has 13 residues. The V and J ends lost 2 bases and 9 bases respectively, with 12 bases between them. DNA for the CDR3: TGCGCCAGCAGCTTCAACGGAGCGTCTGAGCAGTTCTTC. Amino acid sequence: CASSFNGASEQFF.

V and J are TRBV12-3 or TRBV12-4 and TRBJ1-1; D perhaps matches TRBD1 (5 bases). V was cut by 2 bases and J by 3 bases, with 10 bases left in between. This CDR3 comprises 14 residues. This CDR3 reads CASSLRDGDTEAFF. CDR3 nucleotide sequence: TGTGCCAGCAGTTTAAGGGACGGCGACACTGAAGCTTTCTTT.

The chain employs TRBV5-1 and TRBJ1-6; D is possibly TRBD1 (6 bases). The germline gives CDR1 SGHRS, CDR2 YFSETQ. This CDR3 contains 15 residues. V was cut by 0 bases and J by 7 bases, with 11 bases left in between. CDR3 amino acids: CASSLGGHGNSPLHF. The CDR3 DNA reads TGCGCCAGCAGCTTGGGGGGACACGGGAATTCACCCCTCCACTTT.

The chain has TRBV4-2 and TRBJ2-7; tentative D call: TRBD1 (6 bases). V lost 5 bases, J lost 0 bases, and 17 bases lay in between. This CDR3 region has 16 residues. Germline CDR1 is LGHNA and CDR2 is YNFKEQ. CDR3 loop: CASSTAGGQSSYEQYF. CDR3 coding DNA: TGTGCCAGCAGCACTGCTGGGGGCCAAAGCTCCTACGAGCAGTACTTC.

V and J are TRBV7-2 and TRBJ2-7; tentative D call: TRBD1 (5 bases). This CDR3 comprises 16 residues. The germline V and J ends were trimmed by 5 bases and 2 bases, with 19 bases remaining between them. CDR1 and CDR2 from the germline V gene are SGHTA and FQGNSA. CDR3 residues: CASSLGSVGAPYEQYF. The CDR3 nucleotides are TGTGCCAGCAGCCTCGGCTCGGTAGGGGCCCCCTACGAGCAGTACTTC.

V gene TRBV9 combines with J gene TRBJ2-1; 7 bases fit TRBD2. The CDR3 totals 15 residues. V gave up 2 bases and J gave up 5 bases; unmatched junction bases: 7. Germline CDR1 SGDLS, CDR2 YYNGEE. CDR3 in DNA: TGTGCCAGCAGCGTCAGCGGGATCGCCGACAATGAGCAGTTCTTC. Translating it yields CASSVSGIADNEQFF.

The chain recombines TRBV11-2 with TRBJ2-7; maybe TRBD2 (7 bases). The germline gives CDR1 SGHAT, CDR2 FQNNGV. The CDR3 contains 15 residues. Trimming took 6 bases from V and 6 from J, leaving 21 bases between them. This CDR3 is CASSPGGGLGLEQYF. The CDR3 DNA sequence: TGTGCCAGCAGTCCTGGGGGCGGACTAGGGCTCGAGCAGTACTTC.

This clonotype was detected ten times or more. The CDR3 spells CASRLTGTGGSQPQHF. The CDR3 DNA reads as TGTGCCAGCAGACTGACCGGGACAGGGGGATCACAGCCCCAGCATTTT. The chain has TRBV27 and TRBJ1-5; 11 bases fit TRBD1. The V and J ends lost 6 bases and 7 bases, in that order; junction bases with no gene match: 11. CDR1 MNHEY and CDR2 SMNVEV come from the germline V gene (reference sequence). This CDR3 has 16 amino acids.

The V gene is TRBV24-1, the J gene TRBJ2-7; TRBD2 agrees at 12 bases. Trimming removed 2 bases from V and 2 bases from J; junction bases left unmatched: 15. The CDR3 is 20 residues long. CDR1 and CDR2 (germline): KGHDR, SFDVKD. CDR3 nucleotides: TGTGCCACCAGTGATTCACACGGGACTAGCGGGCTTAATATACCCTACGAGCAGTACTTC. It yields the protein CATSDSHGTSGLNIPYEQYF.

J is TRBJ2-5 and V is TRBV27; possibly TRBD1 for D (6 bases). This CDR3 contains 14 residues. The V gene's germline CDR1 is MNHEY and CDR2 SMNVEV (reference sequence). V dropped 3 bases and J dropped 2 bases, with 10 bases sitting between them. The CDR3 loop is CASSFLDRQETQYF. Written as DNA, the CDR3 is TGTGCCAGCAGTTTCCTGGACAGACAAGAGACCCAGTACTTC.

This clonotype has only a few counts. The chain carries TRBV5-1 and TRBJ2-7; 9 nucleotides match TRBD1. Germline V gene lookup returns CDR1 SGHRS and CDR2 YFSETQ. The CDR3 loop spans 16 amino acids. V was clipped by 3 bases and J by 1 base; unmatched bases: 8. The CDR3 here is CASSWTTGGSSYEQYF. The CDR3 DNA reads as TGCGCCAGCAGCTGGACGACAGGGGGGAGTTCCTACGAGCAGTACTTC. The full variable domain, its missing parts supplied by reference TRBV5-1 and TRBJ2-7, is KAGVTQTPRYLIKTRGQQVTLSCSPISGHRSVSWYQQTPGQGLQFLFEYFSETQRNKGNFPGRFSGRQFSNSRSEMNVSTLELGDSALYLCASSWTTGGSSYEQYFGPGTRLTVT.

This rearrangement joins TRBV5-1 to TRBJ2-1; 13 bases are shared with TRBD2. The CDR3 has 17 amino acids. Losses at the gene ends were 3 bases for V and 4 bases for J; bases not matched to a gene: 7. CDR1 and CDR2 from the germline V gene are SGHRS and YFSETQ. The CDR3 here is CASSSRLAGGKYNEQFF. As DNA, the CDR3 is TGCGCCAGCAGCTCCAGACTAGCGGGGGGAAAATACAATGAGCAGTTCTTC.

This clonotype was seen more than once but under ten times. The V gene is TRBV5-5, the J gene TRBJ1-4, with unresolved D. The CDR3 extends over 14 amino acids. Trimming pared 0 bases from V and 13 bases from J, leaving 16 bases between. CDR1 is SGHKS and CDR2 is YYEKEE in the germline V gene (reference sequence). The CDR3 DNA follows: TGTGCCAGCAGCTTGGCCGGGGATGATAAGCGACTGTTTTTT. This translates into CASSLAGDDKRLFF. The entire variable domain, with the rest obtained from reference TRBV5-5 and TRBJ1-4, is as follows: DAGVTQSPTHLIKTRGQQVTLRCSPISGHKSVSWYQQVLGQGPQFIFQYYEKEERGRGNFPDRFSARQFPNYSSELNVNALLLGDSALYLCASSLAGDDKRLFFGSGTQLSVL.

This chain joins TRBV7-9 and TRBJ2-5; D unresolved. This CDR3 region has 14 residues. V lost 1 base, J lost 3 bases, and 9 bases lay in between. The germline CDR1 and CDR2 sequences are SEHNR and FQNEAQ (reference sequence). The CDR3 spells CASSLDWVEETQYF. CDR3 sequence (DNA): TGTGCCAGCAGCTTAGATTGGGTAGAAGAGACCCAGTACTTC.

This clonotype was observed a few times. The chain is built from TRBV12-3 or TRBV12-4 and TRBJ2-1; TRBD2 aligns across 15 bases. V lost 7 bases and J lost 7; bases outside the gene matches: 11. This CDR3 spans 17 amino acids. CDR3 sequence reads: CASTQGLAGGRENEQFF. CDR3 sequence (DNA): TGTGCCAGCACCCAGGGACTAGCGGGAGGAAGGGAAAATGAGCAGTTCTTC.

This clonotype has only a few counts. The chain couples TRBV30 to TRBJ2-7; perhaps TRBD2 as D (6 bases). There are 15 residues in the CDR3. Germline V CDR1 and CDR2: GTSNPN, SVGIG (reference sequence). The V end lost 0 bases, the J end lost 4 bases, and 16 bases lay between the germline ends. CDR3 DNA sequence: TGTGCCTGGAGTGTATTTGGGGGGTGGCTGTACGAGCAGTACTTC. Its protein is CAWSVFGGWLYEQYF.

This clonotype was detected many times. The chain combines TRBV6-1 with TRBJ2-6; 7 bases map to TRBD2. CDR1 and CDR2 from the germline V gene are MNHNS and SASEGT. J was trimmed by 0 bases and V by 9 bases; bases with no gene match: 8. The length of the CDR3 is 16 residues. CDR3 protein: CASQNLAVSGANVLTF. The CDR3 region has the DNA TGTGCCAGTCAAAACCTAGCGGTCTCTGGGGCCAACGTCCTGACTTTC.

V usage is TRBV5-5 and J usage is TRBJ1-5; 9 positions agree with TRBD1. V lost 4 bases and J lost 3; bases outside the gene matches: 8. There are 16 residues in the CDR3. Germline V gene data show CDR1 as SGHKS and CDR2 as YYEKEE (reference sequence). The CDR3: CASSPDRGRINQPQHF. The CDR3 DNA reads TGTGCCAGCAGCCCGGACAGGGGAAGGATCAATCAGCCCCAGCATTTT.

This rearrangement joins TRBV4-1 to TRBJ2-3, with 9 bases identical to TRBD2. J gave up 4 bases and V 0 bases, and 8 bases lay outside the gene matches. The germline CDR1 and CDR2 sequences are MGHRA and YSYEKL. The CDR3 extends over 17 amino acids. CDR3 sequence: CASSQEEASGAADTQYF. The CDR3 DNA reads as TGCGCCAGCAGCCAAGAAGAGGCTAGCGGGGCGGCAGATACGCAGTATTTT.

This clonotype was observed a handful of times. This rearrangement joins TRBV7-9 to TRBJ2-7; D might be TRBD1 (6 bases). This CDR3 comprises 14 residues. Germline V gives CDR1 SEHNR, CDR2 FQNEAQ (reference sequence). V was pared by 5 bases and J by 6 bases, with 17 bases between. This chain's CDR3 is CASSLYPGDGEQYF. CDR3 nucleotides: TGTGCCAGCAGCCTTTACCCAGGGGATGGCGAGCAGTACTTC. The whole variable domain, remainder taken from reference TRBV7-9 and TRBJ2-7, is DTGVSQNPRHKITKRGQNVTFRCDPISEHNRLYWYRQTLGQGPEFLTYFQNEAQLEKSRLLSDRFSAERPKGSFSTLEIQRTEQGDSAMYLCASSLYPGDGEQYFGPGTRLTVT.

The chain links TRBV30 to TRBJ2-3; D is perhaps TRBD1 (5 bases). The V gene's germline CDR1 is GTSNPN and CDR2 SVGIG (reference sequence). Trimming left V 4 bases short and J 3 bases short, with 14 bases between. The CDR3 is 14 residues long. The CDR3 DNA is TGTGCCTGGAATAGGGGCCTGGGGACAGATACGCAGTATTTT. Amino acids: CAWNRGLGTDTQYF.

There are a few counts of this clonotype. The chain has TRBV3-1 and TRBJ2-2, with 10 bases identical to TRBD2. Trimming at V came to 1 base and at J to 9 bases, leaving 5 bases not matched to a gene. The CDR3 totals 15 residues. Germline CDR1 and CDR2: LGHDT and YNNKEL (reference sequence). The CDR3 loop is CASSQGASGGRELFF. As DNA, the CDR3 is TGTGCCAGCAGCCAAGGGGCTAGCGGGGGCCGGGAGCTGTTTTTT. The full variable domain, in which reference TRBV3-1 and TRBJ2-2 provide the parts outside the CDR3, is DTAVSQTPKYLVTQMGNDKSIKCEQNLGHDTMYWYKQDSKKFLKIMFSYNNKELIINETVPNRFSPKSPDKAHLNLHINSLELGDSAVYFCASSQGASGGRELFFGEGSRLTVL.

This clonotype has a handful of counts. The chain combines TRBV28 with TRBJ1-1; the D is unclear. The CDR3 covers 11 residues. The germline V gene has CDR1 MDHEN and CDR2 SYDVKM. V lost 3 bases and J 8 bases, leaving 7 bases between the germline ends. CDR3 loop: CASSFRWEAFF. CDR3 nucleotides: TGTGCCAGCAGTTTTCGGTGGGAAGCTTTCTTT.

This chain joins TRBV9 and TRBJ1-4; the match to TRBD1 covers 7 bases. CDR3 length equals 13 residues. The V segment lost 4 bases and the J segment 7 bases; nucleotides outside the gene matches: 4. Germline CDR1 reads SGDLS; CDR2 reads YYNGEE. The CDR3 reads CASSRGQAEKLFF. The CDR3 nucleotides are TGTGCCAGCAGCCGCGGACAGGCTGAAAAACTGTTTTTT.

This clonotype was observed many times. V gene TRBV30 combines with J gene TRBJ1-2; no clear D gene. Trimming removed 5 bases from V and 8 bases from J, with 18 bases in between. Per germline, CDR1 GTSNPN and CDR2 SVGIG (reference sequence). The CDR3 sequence is 13 residues long. The CDR3 sequence is CAWGKKGIEGYTF. In DNA, the CDR3 is TGTGCCTGGGGGAAGAAAGGGATAGAAGGCTACACCTTC.

The genes are TRBV30 and TRBJ1-1; D is unclear. V dropped 1 base and J dropped 3 bases, with 15 bases sitting between them. Germline-derived CDR1 and CDR2 are GTSNPN and SVGIG (reference sequence). The CDR3 loop spans 15 amino acids. The DNA of the CDR3 is TGTGCCTGGAGTGGAGTCGGGAAAGTGGACACTGAAGCTTTCTTT. Translated, it gives CAWSGVGKVDTEAFF.